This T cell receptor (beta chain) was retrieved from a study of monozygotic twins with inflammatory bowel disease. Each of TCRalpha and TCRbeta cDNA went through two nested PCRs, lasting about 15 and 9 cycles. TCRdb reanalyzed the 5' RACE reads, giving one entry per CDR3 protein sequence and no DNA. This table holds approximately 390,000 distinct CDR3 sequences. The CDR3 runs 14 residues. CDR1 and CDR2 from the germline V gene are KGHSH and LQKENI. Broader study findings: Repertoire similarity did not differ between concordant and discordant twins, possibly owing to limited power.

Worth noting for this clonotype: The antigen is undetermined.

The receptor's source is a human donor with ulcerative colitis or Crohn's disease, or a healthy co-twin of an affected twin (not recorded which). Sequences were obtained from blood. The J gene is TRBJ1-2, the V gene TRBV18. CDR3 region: CASSQQGHGSGYTF.